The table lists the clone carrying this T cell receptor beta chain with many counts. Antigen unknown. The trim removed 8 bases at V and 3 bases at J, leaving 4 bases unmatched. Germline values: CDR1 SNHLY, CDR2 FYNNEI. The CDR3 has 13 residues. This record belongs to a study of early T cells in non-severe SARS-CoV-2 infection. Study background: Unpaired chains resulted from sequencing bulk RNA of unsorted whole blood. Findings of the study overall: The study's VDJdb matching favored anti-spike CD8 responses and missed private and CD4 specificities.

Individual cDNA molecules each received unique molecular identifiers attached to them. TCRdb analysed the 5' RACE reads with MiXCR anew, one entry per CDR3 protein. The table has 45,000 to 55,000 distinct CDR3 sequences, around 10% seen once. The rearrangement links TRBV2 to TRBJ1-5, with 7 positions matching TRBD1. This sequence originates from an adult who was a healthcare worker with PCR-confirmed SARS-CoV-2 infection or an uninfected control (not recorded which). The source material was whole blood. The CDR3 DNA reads TGTGCCAGCGCAGGACAGGCCAATCAGCCCCAGCATTTT. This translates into CASAGQANQPQHF.